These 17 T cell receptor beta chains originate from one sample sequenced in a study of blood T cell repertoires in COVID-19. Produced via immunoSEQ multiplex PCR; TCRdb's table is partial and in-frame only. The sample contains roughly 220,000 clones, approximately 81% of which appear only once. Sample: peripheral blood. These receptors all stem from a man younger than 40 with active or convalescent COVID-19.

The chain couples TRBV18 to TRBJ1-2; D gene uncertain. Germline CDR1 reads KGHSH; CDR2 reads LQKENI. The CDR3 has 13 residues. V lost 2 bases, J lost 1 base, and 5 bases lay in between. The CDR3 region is CASSPSNNYGYTF. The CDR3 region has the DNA TGTGCCAGCTCACCATCCAATAACTATGGCTACACCTTC.

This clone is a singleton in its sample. CDR3 in amino acids: CSGSGREPYNEQFF. CDR3 bases: TGCAGCGGTAGCGGGAGAGAGCCCTACAATGAGCAGTTCTTC. The V and J genes are TRBV29-1 and TRBJ2-1; 9 nucleotides line up with TRBD2. Germline loops: CDR1 SQVTM, CDR2 ANQGSEA. The trim removed 7 bases at V and 2 bases at J, leaving 6 bases unmatched. This CDR3 has 14 residues.

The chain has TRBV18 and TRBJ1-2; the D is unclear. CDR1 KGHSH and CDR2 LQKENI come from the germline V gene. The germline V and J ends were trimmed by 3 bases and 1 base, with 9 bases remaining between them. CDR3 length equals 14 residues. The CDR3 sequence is CASSPVTDNYGYTF. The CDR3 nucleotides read TGTGCCAGCTCACCCGTAACAGATAACTATGGCTACACCTTC. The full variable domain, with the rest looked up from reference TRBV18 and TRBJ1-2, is NAGVMQNPRHLVRRRGQEARLRCSPMKGHSHVYWYRQLPEEGLKFMVYLQKENIIDESGMPKERFSAEFPKEGPSILRIQQVVRGDSAAYFCASSPVTDNYGYTFGSGTRLTVV.

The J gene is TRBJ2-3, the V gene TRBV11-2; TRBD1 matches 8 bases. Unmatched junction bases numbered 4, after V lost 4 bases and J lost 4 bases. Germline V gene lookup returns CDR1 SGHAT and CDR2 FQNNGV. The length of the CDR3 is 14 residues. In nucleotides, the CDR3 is TGTGCCAGCAGCTGGCCACAGGGGGCAGATACGCAGTATTTT. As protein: CASSWPQGADTQYF.

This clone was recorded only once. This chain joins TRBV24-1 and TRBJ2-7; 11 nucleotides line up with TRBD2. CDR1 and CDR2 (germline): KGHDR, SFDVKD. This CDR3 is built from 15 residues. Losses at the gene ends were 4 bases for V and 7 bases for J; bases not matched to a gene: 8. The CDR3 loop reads CATSDPTSGKVEQYF. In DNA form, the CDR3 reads TGTGCCACCAGTGACCCGACTAGCGGGAAGGTGGAGCAGTACTTC.

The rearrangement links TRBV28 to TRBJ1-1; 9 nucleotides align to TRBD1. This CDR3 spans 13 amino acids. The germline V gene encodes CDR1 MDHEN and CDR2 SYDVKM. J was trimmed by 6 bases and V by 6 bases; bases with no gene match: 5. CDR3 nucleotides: TGTGCCAGCAGGGGGACAGGGCTTCCTGAAGCTTTCTTT. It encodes CASRGTGLPEAFF.

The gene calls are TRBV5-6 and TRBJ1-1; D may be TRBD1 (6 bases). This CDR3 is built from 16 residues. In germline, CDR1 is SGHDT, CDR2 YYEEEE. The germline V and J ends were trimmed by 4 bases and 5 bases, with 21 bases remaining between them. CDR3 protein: CASSRDKGRRRTEAFF. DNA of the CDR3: TGTGCCAGCAGCCGGGACAAGGGTAGAAGGCGTACTGAAGCTTTCTTT.

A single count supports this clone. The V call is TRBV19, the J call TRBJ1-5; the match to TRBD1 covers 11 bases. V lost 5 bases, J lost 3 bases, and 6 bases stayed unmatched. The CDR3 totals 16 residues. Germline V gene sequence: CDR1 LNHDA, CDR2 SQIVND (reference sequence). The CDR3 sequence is CASSPRDRGNNQPQHF. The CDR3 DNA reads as TGTGCCAGTAGTCCTAGGGACAGGGGGAACAATCAGCCCCAGCATTTT.

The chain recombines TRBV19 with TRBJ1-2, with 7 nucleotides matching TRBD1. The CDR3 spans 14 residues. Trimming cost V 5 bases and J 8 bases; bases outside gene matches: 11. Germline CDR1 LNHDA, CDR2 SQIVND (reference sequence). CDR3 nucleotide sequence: TGTGCCAGTAGTCTTGCCGGGACAGCTAGGGGCTACACCTTC. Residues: CASSLAGTARGYTF.

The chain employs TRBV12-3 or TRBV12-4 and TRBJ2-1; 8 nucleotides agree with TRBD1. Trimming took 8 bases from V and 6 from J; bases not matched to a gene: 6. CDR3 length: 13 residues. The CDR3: CASGRTGSNEQFF. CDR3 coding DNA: TGTGCCAGCGGGAGGACAGGGTCCAATGAGCAGTTCTTC.

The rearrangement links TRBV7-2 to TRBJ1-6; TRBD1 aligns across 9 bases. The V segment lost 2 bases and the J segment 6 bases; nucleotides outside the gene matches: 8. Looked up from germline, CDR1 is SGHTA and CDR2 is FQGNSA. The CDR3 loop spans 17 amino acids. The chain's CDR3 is CASSLSFGQGLNSPLHF. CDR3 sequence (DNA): TGTGCCAGCAGCTTAAGTTTCGGACAGGGGCTTAATTCACCCCTCCACTTT.

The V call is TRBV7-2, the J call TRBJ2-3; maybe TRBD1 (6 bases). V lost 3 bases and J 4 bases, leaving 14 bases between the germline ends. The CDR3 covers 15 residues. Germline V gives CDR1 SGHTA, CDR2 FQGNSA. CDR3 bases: TGTGCCAGCAGCTTTTTCATGGACAGTCCAGATACGCAGTATTTT. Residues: CASSFFMDSPDTQYF.

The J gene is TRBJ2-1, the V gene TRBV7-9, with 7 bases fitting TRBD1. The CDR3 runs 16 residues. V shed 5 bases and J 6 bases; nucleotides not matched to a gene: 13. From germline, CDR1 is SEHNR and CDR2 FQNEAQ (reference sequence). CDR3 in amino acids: CASSQIQGRGANEQFF. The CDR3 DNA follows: TGTGCCAGCAGCCAAATACAGGGGAGAGGGGCCAATGAGCAGTTCTTC.

The DNA for the CDR3 is TGTGCCAGCAGCTTAGTGCGACAGGGTAGAGAGACCCAGTACTTC. This codes for CASSLVRQGRETQYF. V gene TRBV7-9 combines with J gene TRBJ2-5; 7 bases are a match to TRBD1. J was trimmed by 4 bases and V by 1 base; bases with no gene match: 6. This CDR3 comprises 15 residues. Germline V lookup: CDR1 SEHNR, CDR2 FQNEAQ (reference sequence).

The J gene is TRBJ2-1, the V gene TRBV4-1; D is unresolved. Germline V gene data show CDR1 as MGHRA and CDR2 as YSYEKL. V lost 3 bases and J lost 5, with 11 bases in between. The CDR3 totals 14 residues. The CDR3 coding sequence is TGCGCCAGCAGCCACCTAAAGACTGACAATGAGCAGTTCTTC. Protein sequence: CASSHLKTDNEQFF.

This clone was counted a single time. Here the CDR3 DNA reads TGTGCCAGCAGTCCATCAGGGGGGTCGGGCGAGCAGTACTTC. Protein product: CASSPSGGSGEQYF. The chain employs TRBV27 and TRBJ2-7; a possible D gene is TRBD1 (7 bases). V lost 5 bases and J 6 bases, leaving 17 bases between the germline ends. The CDR3 covers 14 residues. In germline, CDR1 is MNHEY, CDR2 SMNVEV (reference sequence).

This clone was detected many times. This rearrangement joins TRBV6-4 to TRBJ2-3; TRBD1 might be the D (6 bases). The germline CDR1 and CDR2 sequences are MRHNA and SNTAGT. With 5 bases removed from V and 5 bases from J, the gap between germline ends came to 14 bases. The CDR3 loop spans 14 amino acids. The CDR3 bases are TGTGCCAGCAGTAGGAAACAGGGTCAAGATACGCAGTATTTT. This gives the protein CASSRKQGQDTQYF.